The entry below describes one TCR beta chain. Its antigen is as yet unknown. The protocol was immunoSEQ multiplex PCR, while the TCRdb copy is restricted to in-frame clones and leaves out a portion. This repertoire shows roughly 12,000 clones, about 78% found once; its top ten account for less than 10%. The data were taken from a study of chemoradiotherapy in HPV16-positive cancers. Repertoires were sampled repeatedly during chemoradiotherapy. CDR1 is KGHSH, CDR2 LQKENI, per germline. The CDR3 length is 18 residues. The trim removed 4 bases at V and 0 bases at J, leaving 7 bases unmatched. Study-level points and caveats: Candidate HPV-specific clones and E7-related TCR motifs grew in tumor during treatment.

The sample was acquired from a patient who underwent chemoradiotherapy. This clonotype originated in a human donor with HPV-associated anogenital cancer. The chain has TRBV18 and TRBJ2-2; TRBD2 matches at 11 bases. The CDR3 is CASSLLAGVGANTGELFF. Written as DNA, the CDR3 is TGTGCCAGCTCACTACTAGCGGGAGTAGGTGCGAACACCGGGGAGCTGTTTTTT. The variable domain in full, completed from reference TRBV18 and TRBJ2-2, reads NAGVMQNPRHLVRRRGQEARLRCSPMKGHSHVYWYRQLPEEGLKFMVYLQKENIIDESGMPKERFSAEFPKEGPSILRIQQVVRGDSAAYFCASSLLAGVGANTGELFFGEGSRLTVL.